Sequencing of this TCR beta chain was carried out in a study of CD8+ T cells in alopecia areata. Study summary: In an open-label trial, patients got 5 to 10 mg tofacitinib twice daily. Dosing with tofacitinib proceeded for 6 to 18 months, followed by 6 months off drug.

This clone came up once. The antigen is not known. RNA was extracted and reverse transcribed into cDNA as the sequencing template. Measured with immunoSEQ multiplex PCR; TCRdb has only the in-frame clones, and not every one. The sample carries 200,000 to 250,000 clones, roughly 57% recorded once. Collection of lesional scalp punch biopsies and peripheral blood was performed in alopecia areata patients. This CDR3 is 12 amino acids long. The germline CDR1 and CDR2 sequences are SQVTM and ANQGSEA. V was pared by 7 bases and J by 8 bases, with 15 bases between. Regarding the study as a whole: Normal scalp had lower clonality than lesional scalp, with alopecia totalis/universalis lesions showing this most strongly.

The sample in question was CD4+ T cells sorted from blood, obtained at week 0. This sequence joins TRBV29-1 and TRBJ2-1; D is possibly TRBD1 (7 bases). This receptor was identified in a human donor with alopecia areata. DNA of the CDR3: TGCAGCGCGATCAGGGGGGCGTATGAGCAGTTCTTC. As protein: CSAIRGAYEQFF.